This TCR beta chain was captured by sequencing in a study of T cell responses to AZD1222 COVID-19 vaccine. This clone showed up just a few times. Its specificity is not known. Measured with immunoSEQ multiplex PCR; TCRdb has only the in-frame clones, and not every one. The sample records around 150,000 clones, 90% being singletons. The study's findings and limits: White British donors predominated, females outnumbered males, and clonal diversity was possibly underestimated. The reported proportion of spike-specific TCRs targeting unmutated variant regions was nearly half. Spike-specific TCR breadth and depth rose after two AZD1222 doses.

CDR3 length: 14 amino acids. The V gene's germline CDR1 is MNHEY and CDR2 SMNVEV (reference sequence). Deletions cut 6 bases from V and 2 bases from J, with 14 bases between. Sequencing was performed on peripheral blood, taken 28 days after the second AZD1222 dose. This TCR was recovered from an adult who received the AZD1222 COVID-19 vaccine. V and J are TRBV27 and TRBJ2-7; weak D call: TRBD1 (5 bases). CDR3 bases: TGTGCCAGCAGCCTAGGGCCAGGGCCCTACGAGCAGTACTTC. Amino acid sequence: CASSLGPGPYEQYF.